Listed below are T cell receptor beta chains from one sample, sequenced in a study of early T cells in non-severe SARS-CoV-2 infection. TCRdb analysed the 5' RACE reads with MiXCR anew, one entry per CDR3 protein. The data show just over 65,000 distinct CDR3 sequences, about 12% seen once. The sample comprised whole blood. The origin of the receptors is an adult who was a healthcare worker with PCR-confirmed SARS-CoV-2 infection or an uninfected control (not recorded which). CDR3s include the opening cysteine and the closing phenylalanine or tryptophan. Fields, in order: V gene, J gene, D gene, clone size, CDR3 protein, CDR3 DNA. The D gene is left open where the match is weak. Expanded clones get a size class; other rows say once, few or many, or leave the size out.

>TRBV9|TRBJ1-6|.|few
CASGGYNSPLHF
TGTGCCAGCGGCGGATATAATTCACCCCTCCACTTT
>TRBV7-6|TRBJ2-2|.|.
CASSLERYTGELFF
TGTGCCAGCAGCTTAGAACGTTACACCGGGGAGCTGTTTTTT
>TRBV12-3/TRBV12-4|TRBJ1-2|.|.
CASSLAQTADGYTF
TGTGCCAGCAGTTTAGCGCAGACAGCAGATGGCTACACCTTC
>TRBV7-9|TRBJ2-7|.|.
CASSLAAEQYF
TGTGCCAGCAGCTTAGCGGCGGAGCAGTACTTC
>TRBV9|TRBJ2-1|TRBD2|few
CASSVDPSGSYNEQFF
TGTGCCAGCAGCGTAGATCCTAGCGGGAGCTACAATGAGCAGTTCTTC
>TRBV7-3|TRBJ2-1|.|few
CASSFLRGGEQFF
TGTGCCAGCAGCTTCCTAAGGGGAGGTGAGCAGTTCTTC
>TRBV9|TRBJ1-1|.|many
CASSVGGWNSEAFF
TGTGCCAGCAGCGTAGGCGGTTGGAACTCTGAAGCTTTCTTT
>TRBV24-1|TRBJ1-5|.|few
CATSTGLANQPQHF
TGTGCCACCAGTACAGGTTTGGCGAATCAGCCCCAGCATTTT
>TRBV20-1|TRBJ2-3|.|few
CSETATDTQYF
TGCAGCGAGACGGCTACAGATACGCAGTATTTT
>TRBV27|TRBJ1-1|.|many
CASSLAGANTEAFF
TGTGCCAGCAGTTTGGCCGGGGCGAACACTGAAGCTTTCTTT
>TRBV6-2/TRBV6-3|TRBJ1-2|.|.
CASSPGTIRLEGGYTF
TGTGCCAGCAGCCCCGGGACGATTCGCCTTGAAGGTGGCTACACCTTC
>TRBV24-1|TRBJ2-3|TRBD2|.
CATSDPGRGLADTQYF
TGTGCCACCAGTGATCCCGGGAGGGGATTGGCAGATACGCAGTATTTT
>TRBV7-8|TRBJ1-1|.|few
CASSLAPQNTEAFF
TGTGCCAGCAGCTTAGCCCCGCAGAACACTGAAGCTTTCTTT
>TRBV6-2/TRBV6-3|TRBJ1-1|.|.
CASSYSYTEAFF
TGTGCCAGCAGTTATAGCTACACTGAAGCTTTCTTT
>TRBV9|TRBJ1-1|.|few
CASSVTVNTEAFF
TGTGCCAGCAGCGTAACGGTGAACACTGAAGCTTTCTTT
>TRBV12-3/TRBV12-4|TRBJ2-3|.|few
CASSFHKGTREVYTDTQYF
TGTGCCAGCAGTTTCCACAAGGGAACGCGTGAGGTTTACACAGATACGCAGTATTTT
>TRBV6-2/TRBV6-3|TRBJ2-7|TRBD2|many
CASSRLAGEVEQYF
TGTGCCAGCAGTCGACTAGCGGGAGAAGTCGAGCAGTACTTC
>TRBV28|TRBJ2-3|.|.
CASSFALVGTQYF
TGTGCCAGCAGTTTCGCGCTAGTCGGTACGCAGTATTTT
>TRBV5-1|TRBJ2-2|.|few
CASSPRGPGNTGELFF
TGCGCCAGCAGCCCGAGGGGCCCGGGGAACACCGGGGAGCTGTTTTTT
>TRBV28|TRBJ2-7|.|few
CASSLIGTPGEQYF
TGTGCCAGCAGTTTGATCGGGACCCCAGGGGAGCAGTACTTC
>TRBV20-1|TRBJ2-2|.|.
CSGEENTGELFF
TGCAGTGGGGAGGAGAACACCGGGGAGCTGTTTTTT
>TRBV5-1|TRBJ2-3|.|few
CASNRGTTDTQYF
TGCGCCAGCAATAGGGGGACCACAGATACGCAGTATTTT
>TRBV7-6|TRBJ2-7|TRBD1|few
CASSGQGLTYF
TGTGCCAGCAGCGGACAGGGCTTGACGTACTTC
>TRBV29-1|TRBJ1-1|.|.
CSVGQNMNTEAFF
TGCAGCGTCGGACAGAATATGAACACTGAAGCTTTCTTT
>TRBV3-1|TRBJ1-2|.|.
CASSQEGYGYTF
TGTGCCAGCAGCCAAGAAGGGTATGGCTACACCTTC
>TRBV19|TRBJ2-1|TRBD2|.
CASTKTSGALNEQFF
TGTGCCAGTACCAAAACTAGCGGGGCCCTTAATGAGCAGTTCTTC
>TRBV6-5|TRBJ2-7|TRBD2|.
CASSYLASGTYEQYF
TGTGCCAGCAGTTACTTGGCTAGCGGGACCTACGAGCAGTACTTC
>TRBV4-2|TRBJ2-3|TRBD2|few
CASSQGPSGSWNTQYF
TGTGCCAGCAGCCAAGGCCCTAGCGGGAGCTGGAATACGCAGTATTTT
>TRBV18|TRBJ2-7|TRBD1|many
CASKLSGQGAEQYF
TGTGCCAGCAAGCTTTCAGGACAGGGCGCCGAGCAGTACTTC
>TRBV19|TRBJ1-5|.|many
CASSLTYDSNQPQHF
TGTGCCAGTAGCCTAACATACGACAGCAATCAGCCCCAGCATTTT
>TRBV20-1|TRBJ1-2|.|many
CSARDRSDVNGYTF
TGCAGTGCTAGAGATAGGTCGGATGTCAATGGCTACACCTTC
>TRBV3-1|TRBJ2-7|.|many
CASSQAGLNIGGSYEQYF
TGTGCCAGCAGCCAGGCGGGACTCAATATAGGGGGATCCTACGAGCAGTACTTC
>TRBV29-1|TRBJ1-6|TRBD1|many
CSASQGAPYNSPLHF
TGCAGCGCTTCACAGGGGGCACCCTATAATTCACCCCTCCACTTT